This TCR beta chain was captured in a study of blood T cell repertoires in COVID-19. CDR1 and CDR2 from the germline V gene are MDHEN and SYDVKM. CDR3 size: 13 residues. V lost 3 bases and J lost 11, with 16 bases in between. Generated by immunoSEQ multiplex PCR, the TCRdb table keeps only in-frame clones and is missing some. The table shows around 250,000 clones, with over 80% occurring only once. The sample consisted of peripheral blood. J is TRBJ1-1 and V is TRBV28; D is ambiguous. This TCR derives from a woman aged 70 to 79 with COVID-19, enrolled during active disease. The CDR3 loop reads CASSFQRGLNAFF. The CDR3 nucleotides read TGTGCCAGCAGTTTCCAGAGAGGGCTTAATGCTTTCTTT.